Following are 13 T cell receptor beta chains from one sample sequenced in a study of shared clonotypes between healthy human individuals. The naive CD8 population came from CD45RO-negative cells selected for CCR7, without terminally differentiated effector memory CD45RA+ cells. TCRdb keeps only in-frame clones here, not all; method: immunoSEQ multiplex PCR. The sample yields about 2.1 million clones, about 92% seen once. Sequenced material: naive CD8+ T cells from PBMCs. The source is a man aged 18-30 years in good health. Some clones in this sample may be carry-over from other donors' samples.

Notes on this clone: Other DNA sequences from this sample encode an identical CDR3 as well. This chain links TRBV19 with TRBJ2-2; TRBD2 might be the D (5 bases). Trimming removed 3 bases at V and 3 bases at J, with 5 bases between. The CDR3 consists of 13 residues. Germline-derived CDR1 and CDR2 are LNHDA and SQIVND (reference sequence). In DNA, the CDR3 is TGTGCCAGTAGTATCGGGGACACCGGGGAGCTGTTTTTT. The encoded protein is CASSIGDTGELFF.

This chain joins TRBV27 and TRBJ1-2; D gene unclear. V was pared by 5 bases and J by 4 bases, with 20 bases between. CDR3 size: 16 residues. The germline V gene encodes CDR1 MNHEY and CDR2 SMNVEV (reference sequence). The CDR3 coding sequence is TGTGCCAGCAGTCCAAATCCGGGCAACCCCCCCTATGGCTACACCTTC. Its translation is CASSPNPGNPPYGYTF.

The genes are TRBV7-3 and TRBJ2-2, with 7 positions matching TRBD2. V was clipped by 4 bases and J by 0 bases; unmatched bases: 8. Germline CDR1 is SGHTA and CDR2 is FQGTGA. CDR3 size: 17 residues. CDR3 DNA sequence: TGTGCCAGCAGCTGGGTGCCGGGGGGATCGAACACCGGGGAGCTGTTTTTT. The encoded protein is CASSWVPGGSNTGELFF. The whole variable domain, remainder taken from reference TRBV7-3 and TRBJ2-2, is GAGVSQTPSNKVTEKGKYVELRCDPISGHTALYWYRQSLGQGPEFLIYFQGTGAADDSGLPNDRFFAVRPEGSVSTLKIQRTERGDSAVYLCASSWVPGGSNTGELFFGEGSRLTVL.

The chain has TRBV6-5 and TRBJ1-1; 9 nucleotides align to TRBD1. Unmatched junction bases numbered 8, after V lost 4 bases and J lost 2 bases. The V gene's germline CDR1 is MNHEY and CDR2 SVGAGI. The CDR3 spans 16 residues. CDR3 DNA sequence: TGTGCCAGCAGTTGGGGGGACAGGGAAATCAACACTGAAGCTTTCTTT. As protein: CASSWGDREINTEAFF.

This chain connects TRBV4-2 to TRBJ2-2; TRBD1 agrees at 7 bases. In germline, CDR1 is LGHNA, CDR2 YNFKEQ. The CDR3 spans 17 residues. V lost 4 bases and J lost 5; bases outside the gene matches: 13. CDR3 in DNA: TGTGCCAGCAGCCGAACAGGGGCCCCAGAGTATACCGGGGAGCTGTTTTTT. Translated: CASSRTGAPEYTGELFF.

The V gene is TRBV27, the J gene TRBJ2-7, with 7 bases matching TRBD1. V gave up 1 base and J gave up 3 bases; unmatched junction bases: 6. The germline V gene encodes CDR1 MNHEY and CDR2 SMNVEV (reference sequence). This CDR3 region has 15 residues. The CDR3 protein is CASSLFGTDNYEQYF. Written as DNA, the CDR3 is TGTGCCAGCAGTTTATTCGGGACAGATAACTACGAGCAGTACTTC.

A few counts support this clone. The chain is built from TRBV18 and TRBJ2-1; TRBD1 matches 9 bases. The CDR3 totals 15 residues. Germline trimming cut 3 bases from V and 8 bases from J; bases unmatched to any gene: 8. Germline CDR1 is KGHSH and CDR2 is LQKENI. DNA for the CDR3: TGTGCCAGCTCACCTACAGGGGGCGAGATCCATGAGCAGTTCTTC. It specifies CASSPTGGEIHEQFF.

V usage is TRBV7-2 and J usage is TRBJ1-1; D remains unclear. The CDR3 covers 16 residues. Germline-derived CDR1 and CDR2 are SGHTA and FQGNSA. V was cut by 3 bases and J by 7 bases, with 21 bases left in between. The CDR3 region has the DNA TGTGCCAGCAGCTTCAGCCGGGAGGACCCCCATCTTGAAGCTTTCTTT. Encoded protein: CASSFSREDPHLEAFF. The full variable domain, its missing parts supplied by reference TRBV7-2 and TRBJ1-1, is GAGVSQSPSNKVTEKGKDVELRCDPISGHTALYWYRQSLGQGLEFLIYFQGNSAPDKSGLPSDRFSAERTGGSVSTLTIQRTQQEDSAVYLCASSFSREDPHLEAFFGQGTRLTVV.

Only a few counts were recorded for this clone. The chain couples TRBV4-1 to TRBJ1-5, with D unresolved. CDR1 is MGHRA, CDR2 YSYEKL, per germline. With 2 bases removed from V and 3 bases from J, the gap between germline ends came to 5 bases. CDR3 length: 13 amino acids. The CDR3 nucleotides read TGCGCCAGCAGCCAAACAATCAATCAGCCCCAGCATTTT. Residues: CASSQTINQPQHF.

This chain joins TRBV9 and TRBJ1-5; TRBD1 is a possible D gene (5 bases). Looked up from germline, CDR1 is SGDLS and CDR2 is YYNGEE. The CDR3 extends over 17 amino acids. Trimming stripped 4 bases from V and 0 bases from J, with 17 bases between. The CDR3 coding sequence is TGTGCCAGCAGCCCGGGCCGGGGCAGGGATAGCAATCAGCCCCAGCATTTT. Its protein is CASSPGRGRDSNQPQHF. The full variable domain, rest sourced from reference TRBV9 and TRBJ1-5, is DSGVTQTPKHLITATGQRVTLRCSPRSGDLSVYWYQQSLDQGLQFLIQYYNGEERAKGNILERFSAQQFPDLHSELNLSSLELGDSALYFCASSPGRGRDSNQPQHFGDGTRLSIL.

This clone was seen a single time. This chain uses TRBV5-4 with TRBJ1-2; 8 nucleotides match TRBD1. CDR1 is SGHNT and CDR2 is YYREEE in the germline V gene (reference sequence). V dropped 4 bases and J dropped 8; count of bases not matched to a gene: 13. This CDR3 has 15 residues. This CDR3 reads CASSPDRVGFQGYTF. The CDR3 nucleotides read TGTGCCAGCAGCCCGGACAGGGTCGGTTTCCAAGGCTACACCTTC.

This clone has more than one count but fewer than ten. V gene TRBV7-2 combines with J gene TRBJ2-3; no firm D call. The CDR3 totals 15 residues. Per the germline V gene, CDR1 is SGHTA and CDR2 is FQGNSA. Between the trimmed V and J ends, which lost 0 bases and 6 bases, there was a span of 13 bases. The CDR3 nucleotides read TGTGCCAGCAGCTTAGCCGTCTTCCCAGCCGATACGCAGTATTTT. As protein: CASSLAVFPADTQYF.

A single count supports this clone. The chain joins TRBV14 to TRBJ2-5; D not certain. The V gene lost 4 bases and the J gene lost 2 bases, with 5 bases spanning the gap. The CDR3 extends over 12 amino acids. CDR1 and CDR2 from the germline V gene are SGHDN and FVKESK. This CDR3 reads CASSPTQETQYF. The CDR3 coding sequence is TGTGCCAGCAGCCCTACGCAAGAGACCCAGTACTTC. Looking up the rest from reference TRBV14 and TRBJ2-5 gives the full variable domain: EAGVTQFPSHSVIEKGQTVTLRCDPISGHDNLYWYRRVMGKEIKFLLHFVKESKQDESGMPNNRFLAERTGGTYSTLKVQPAELEDSGVYFCASSPTQETQYFGPGTRLLVL.